This T cell receptor beta chain was recorded in a study of molecular identifiers for immune sequencing clone quantification. The CDR3 extends over 17 amino acids. Germline V CDR1 and CDR2: SGDLS, YYNGEE. The V and J ends lost 4 bases and 1 base, in that order; junction bases with no gene match: 9. Sorting isolated naive CD8 T cells as CD8+CD4-CCR7+CD45RA+ events. Via MiXCR, TCRdb re-called the PCR reads, giving one row per CDR3 protein. The sample holds over 550,000 distinct CDR3 sequences, over 25% seen once. This clonotype was seen many times. The clonotype was recovered from a human donor in good health. Some libraries in this study had Jurkat cell RNA spiked in. Sequencing was performed on naive CD8+ T cells from blood, with Jurkat cell RNA spiked in. As to subset: FACS-sorted CD8+CD4-CCR7+CD45RA+ naive T cells. The genes are TRBV9 and TRBJ2-2; 8 bases are shared with TRBD1. In nucleotides, the CDR3 is TGTGCCAGCAGCAAGCCCGCGGACAGGGTGAACACCGGGGAGCTGTTTTTT. It encodes CASSKPADRVNTGELFF.